In its sample, the clone carrying this TCR beta chain was seen once. The data derive from a study of T cell changes during pregnancy in multiple sclerosis. Assay used: immunoSEQ multiplex PCR; TCRdb lists only in-frame clones, some missing. Altogether under 85,000 clones are present, more than 90% being singletons, with the ten largest covering around 0.22%. V lost 5 bases to trimming and J lost 0 bases; unmatched junction nucleotides: 4. There are 14 residues in the CDR3. The V gene's germline CDR1 is SQVTM and CDR2 ANQGSEA. The sequencing used CD4+ T cells from peripheral blood mononuclear cells, collected before pregnancy. This clonotype was obtained from a female donor with multiple sclerosis, enrolled in a pregnancy study. V usage is TRBV29-1 and J usage is TRBJ2-1, with 7 nucleotides matching TRBD2. The CDR3 region is CSVTASGSYNEQFF. As DNA, the CDR3 is TGCAGCGTTACAGCTAGCGGCTCCTACAATGAGCAGTTCTTC.